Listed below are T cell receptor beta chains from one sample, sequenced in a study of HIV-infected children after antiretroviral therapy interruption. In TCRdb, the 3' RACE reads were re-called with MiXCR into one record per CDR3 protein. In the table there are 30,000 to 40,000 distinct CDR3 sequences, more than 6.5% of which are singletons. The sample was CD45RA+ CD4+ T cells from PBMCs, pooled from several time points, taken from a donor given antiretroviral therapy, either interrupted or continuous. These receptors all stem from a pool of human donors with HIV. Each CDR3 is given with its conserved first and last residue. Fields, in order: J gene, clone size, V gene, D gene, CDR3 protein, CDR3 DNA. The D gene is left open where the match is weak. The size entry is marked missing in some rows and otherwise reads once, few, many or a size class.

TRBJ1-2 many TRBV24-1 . CATSEGSRYGYTF TGTGCCACCAGCGAGGGGTCTAGGTATGGCTACACCTTC
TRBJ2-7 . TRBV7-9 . CASSLKGGTATSYEQYF TGTGCCAGCAGCTTAAAGGGCGGGACAGCTACCTCCTACGAGCAGTACTTC
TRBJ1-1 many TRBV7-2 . CASRTGGVNTEAFF TGTGCCAGCAGAACCGGGGGGGTGAACACTGAAGCTTTCTTT
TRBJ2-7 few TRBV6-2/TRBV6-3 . CASKEGPYEQYF TGTGCCAGCAAGGAGGGACCCTACGAGCAGTACTTC
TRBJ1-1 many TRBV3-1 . CASRGQLMNTEAFF TGTGCCAGCCGAGGGCAGTTGATGAACACTGAAGCTTTCTTT
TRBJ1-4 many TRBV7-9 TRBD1 CASTFGQGGEKLFF TGTGCCAGCACCTTCGGACAGGGAGGGGAAAAACTGTTTTTT
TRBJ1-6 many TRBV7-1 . CASSSVQGAGGAPRVHF TGTGCCAGCAGTTCGGTACAAGGGGCAGGCGGAGCCCCCCGGGTCCACTTT
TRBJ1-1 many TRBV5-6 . CASSLGFRADTEAFF TGTGCCAGCAGCTTGGGGTTTCGGGCGGACACTGAAGCTTTCTTT
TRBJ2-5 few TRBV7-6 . CASSLGAVETQYF TGTGCCAGCAGCTTAGGTGCAGTGGAGACCCAGTACTTC
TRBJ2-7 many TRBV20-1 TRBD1 CSAKGTAQTYEQYF TGCAGTGCGAAAGGGACAGCCCAAACCTACGAGCAGTACTTC
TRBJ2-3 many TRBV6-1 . CASSKALWGLDTQYF TGTGCCAGCAGTAAGGCGCTTTGGGGTTTAGATACGCAGTATTTT
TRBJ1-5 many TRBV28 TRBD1 CASSLRGQGRVQPQHF TGTGCCAGCAGTTTACGGGGACAGGGTCGGGTTCAGCCCCAGCATTTT
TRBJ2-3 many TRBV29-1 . CSVEPGGDTQYF TGCAGCGTTGAGCCCGGGGGAGATACGCAGTATTTT
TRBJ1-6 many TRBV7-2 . CASSPLGGEDNSPLHF TGTGCCAGCAGCCCACTGGGAGGGGAGGATAATTCACCCCTCCACTTT
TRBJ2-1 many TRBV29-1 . CSVGPKRTGPNEQFF TGCAGCGTTGGGCCCAAAAGGACCGGGCCGAATGAGCAGTTCTTC
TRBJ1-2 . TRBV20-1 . CSAIVRNYGYTF TGCAGTGCTATTGTCCGAAACTATGGCTACACCTTC
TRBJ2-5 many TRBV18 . CASSPRTREETQYF TGTGCCAGCTCACCCCGGACACGAGAAGAGACCCAGTACTTC
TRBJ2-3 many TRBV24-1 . CATSDLSAGSPTDTQYF TGTGCCACCAGTGATTTGTCGGCCGGCTCTCCCACAGATACGCAGTATTTT
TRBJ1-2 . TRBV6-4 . CASSDGRTDLCGYTF TGTGCCAGCAGTGACGGCCGGACAGATCTCTGTGGCTACACCTTC
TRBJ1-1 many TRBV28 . CASWTFGQGNLNTEAFF TGTGCCAGTTGGACTTTTGGGCAGGGGAATCTGAACACTGAAGCTTTCTTT
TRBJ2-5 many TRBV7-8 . CASSLAGPQYF TGTGCCAGCAGCTTAGCAGGACCCCAGTACTTC
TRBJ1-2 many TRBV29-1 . CSFHSQGFGYTF TGCAGCTTTCATTCCCAGGGTTTTGGCTACACCTTC
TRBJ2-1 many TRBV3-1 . CASSPPNYRAGYNEQFF TGTGCCAGCAGCCCCCCCAATTACAGGGCAGGGTACAATGAGCAGTTCTTC
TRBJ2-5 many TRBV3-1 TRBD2 CASSQRLAGAQETQYF TGTGCCAGCAGCCAACGACTAGCGGGGGCCCAAGAGACCCAGTACTTC
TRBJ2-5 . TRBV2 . CASLGSQETQYF TGTGCCAGCTTGGGCAGCCAAGAGACCCAGTACTTC
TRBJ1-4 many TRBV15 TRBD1 CATSSTQGKGEKLFF TGTGCCACCAGCAGTACACAGGGGAAGGGTGAAAAACTGTTTTTT
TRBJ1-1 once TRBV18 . CASSRTSKRDTEAFF TGTGCCAGCTCACGCACCTCTAAAAGGGACACTGAAGCTTTCTTT
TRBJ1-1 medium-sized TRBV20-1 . CSASLPGRGDTEAFF TGCAGTGCTAGCCTTCCGGGGCGAGGAGACACTGAAGCTTTCTTT
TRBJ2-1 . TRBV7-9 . CASSQTRGNYAEQFF TGTGCCAGCAGTCAAACACGGGGGAACTATGCTGAGCAGTTCTTC
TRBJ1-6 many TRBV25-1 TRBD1 CASSVRGRESPLHF TGTGCCAGCAGTGTGAGGGGGCGGGAGTCACCCCTCCACTTT
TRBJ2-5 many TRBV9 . CASSVDPGAETQYF TGTGCCAGCAGCGTAGATCCGGGGGCTGAGACCCAGTACTTC
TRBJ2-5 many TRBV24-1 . CATSDFTPGVWGQETQYF TGTGCCACCAGTGATTTCACCCCCGGGGTCTGGGGGCAAGAGACCCAGTACTTC
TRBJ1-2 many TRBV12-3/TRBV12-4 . CASSRVGGGYTF TGTGCCAGCAGCCGTGTGGGTGGTGGCTACACCTTC
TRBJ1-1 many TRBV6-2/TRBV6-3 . CASSPATEAFF TGTGCCAGCAGCCCGGCCACTGAAGCTTTCTTT
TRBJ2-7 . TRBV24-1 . CATSDSGGGGMYF TGTGCCACCAGTGATTCGGGAGGGGGCGGCATGTACTTC
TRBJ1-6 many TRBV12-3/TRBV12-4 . CASSPRPNSPLHF TGTGCCAGCAGTCCCCGACCCAATTCACCCCTCCACTTT
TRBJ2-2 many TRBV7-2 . CASSTRTGWEGTGELFF TGTGCCAGCAGCACGCGGACAGGATGGGAGGGCACCGGGGAGCTGTTTTTT
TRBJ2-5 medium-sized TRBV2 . CASSFWGEDTQYF TGTGCCAGCAGCTTCTGGGGGGAAGACACCCAGTACTTT
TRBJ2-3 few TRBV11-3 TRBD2 CASSLDGLAGADTQYF TGTGCCAGCAGCTTAGATGGACTAGCGGGGGCAGATACGCAGTATTTT
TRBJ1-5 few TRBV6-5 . CASSSSSRGSNQPQHF TGTGCCAGCAGTTCATCTTCCAGGGGTAGCAATCAGCCCCAGCATTTT